In its sample, the clone carrying this T cell receptor (beta chain) was seen many times. This entry comes from a study of neurological immune-mediated disorders. Germline V CDR1 and CDR2: SNHLY, FYNNEI. The V gene end was trimmed by 7 bases and the J gene end by 5 bases; junction bases not matched to a gene: 12. The CDR3 extends over 15 amino acids. TCRdb reanalysed the 5' RACE reads using MiXCR and keeps one entry per CDR3 protein. The sample includes some 30,000 distinct CDR3 sequences, about 15% of them seen just once. Documented time point: technical triplicate 3. The cell input for sorted libraries was some 990,000, and those cells were CD4+ or CD8+ T cells.

The source material was CD4+ T cells from blood. This TCR was sampled from a female donor with HTLV-1-associated myelopathy (HAM/TSP). The V gene is TRBV2, the J gene TRBJ2-3, with TRBD1 identical over 7 bases. In nucleotides, the CDR3 is TGTGCCAGCACTACGCCGACAGGGCAGATAGATACGCAGTATTTT. Encoded protein: CASTTPTGQIDTQYF.